The sequence of this T cell receptor (beta chain) was determined in a study of shared clonotypes between healthy human individuals. Across the whole study: Donor composition was a couple of women and a few men, aged 18 to 49. Study findings and constraints: It was observed that roughly 5.1% of naive CD4 clonotypes were shared across several donors.

The V gene end was trimmed by 0 bases and the J gene end by 4 bases; junction bases not matched to a gene: 7. The CDR3 has 16 amino acids. Per the germline V gene, CDR1 is SGHRS and CDR2 is YFSETQ. This table comes from immunoSEQ multiplex PCR, and its TCRdb copy is limited to in-frame clones, with some not included. The top ten clones hold under 0.45% of a sample with roughly 2.2 million clones, more than 85% of them seen once. In regard to this clone: The antigen is unknown.

The sequence was collected from a man younger than 35 in good health. Some clones in this sample may be carry-over from other donors' samples. The chain has TRBV5-1 and TRBJ2-1; 7 bases are a match to TRBD1. Input material: naive CD4+ T cells from PBMCs. Stated subset: CD45RA+ positively selected. The CDR3 DNA follows: TGCGCCAGCAGCTTGGCTCCCGGACAGGTTTACAATGAGCAGTTCTTC. Its protein product is CASSLAPGQVYNEQFF.